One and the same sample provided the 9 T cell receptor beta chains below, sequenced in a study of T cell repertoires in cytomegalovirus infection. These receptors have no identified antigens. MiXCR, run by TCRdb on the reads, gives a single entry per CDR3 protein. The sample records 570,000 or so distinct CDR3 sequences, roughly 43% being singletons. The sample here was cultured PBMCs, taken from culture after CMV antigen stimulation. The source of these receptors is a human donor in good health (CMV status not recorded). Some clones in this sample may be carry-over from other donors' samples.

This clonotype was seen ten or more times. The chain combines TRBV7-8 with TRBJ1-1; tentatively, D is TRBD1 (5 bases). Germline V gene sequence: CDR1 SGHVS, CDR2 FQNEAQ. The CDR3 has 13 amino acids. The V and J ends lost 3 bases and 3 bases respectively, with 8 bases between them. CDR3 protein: CASSFGRDTEAFF. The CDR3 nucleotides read TGTGCCAGCAGCTTCGGCAGGGACACTGAAGCTTTCTTT.

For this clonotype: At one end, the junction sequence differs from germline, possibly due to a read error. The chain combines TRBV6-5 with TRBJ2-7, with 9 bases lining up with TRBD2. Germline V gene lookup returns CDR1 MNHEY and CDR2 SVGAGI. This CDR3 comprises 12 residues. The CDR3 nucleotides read TGTGCCAGCGGCAACCCGGGACTAGCCAAATTGTTC. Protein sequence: CASGNPGLAKLF.

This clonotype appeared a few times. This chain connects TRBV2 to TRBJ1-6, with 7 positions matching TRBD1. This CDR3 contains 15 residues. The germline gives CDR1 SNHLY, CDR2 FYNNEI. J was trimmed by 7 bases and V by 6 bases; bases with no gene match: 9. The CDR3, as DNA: TGTGCCAGCAGCGAGTTGAGGGGGCACAATTCACCCCTCCACTTT. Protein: CASSELRGHNSPLHF.

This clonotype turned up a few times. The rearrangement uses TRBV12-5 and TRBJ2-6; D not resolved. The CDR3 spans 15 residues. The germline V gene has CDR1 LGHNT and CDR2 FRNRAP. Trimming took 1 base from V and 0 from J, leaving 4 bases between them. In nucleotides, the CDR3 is TGTGCTAGTGGTTTGGGGAGCTCTGGGGCCAACGTCCTGACTTTC. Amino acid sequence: CASGLGSSGANVLTF.

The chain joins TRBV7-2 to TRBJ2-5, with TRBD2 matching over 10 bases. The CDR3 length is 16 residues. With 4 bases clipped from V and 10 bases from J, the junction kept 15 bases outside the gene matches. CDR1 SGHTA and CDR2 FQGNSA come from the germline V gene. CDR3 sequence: CASSYQSGGGSGVQYF. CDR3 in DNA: TGTGCCAGCAGCTACCAGAGCGGGGGGGGTTCAGGGGTCCAGTACTTC. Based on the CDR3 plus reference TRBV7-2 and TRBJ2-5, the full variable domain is GAGVSQSPSNKVTEKGKDVELRCDPISGHTALYWYRQSLGQGLEFLIYFQGNSAPDKSGLPSDRFSAERTGGSVSTLTIQRTQQEDSAVYLCASSYQSGGGSGVQYFGPGTRLLVL.

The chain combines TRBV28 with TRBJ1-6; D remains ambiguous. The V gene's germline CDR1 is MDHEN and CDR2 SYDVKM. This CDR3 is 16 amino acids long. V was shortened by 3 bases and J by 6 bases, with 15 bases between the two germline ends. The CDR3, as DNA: TGTGCCAGCAGTTTTATAGCCCCTATGGCTAATTCACCCCTCCACTTT. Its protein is CASSFIAPMANSPLHF.

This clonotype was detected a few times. The DNA for the CDR3 is TGTGCCAGCAGCCCCGGGTCTTTACTTAACTATGGCTACACCTTC. It is translated as CASSPGSLLNYGYTF. J is TRBJ1-2 and V is TRBV27; no firm D call. Germline V CDR1 and CDR2: MNHEY, SMNVEV (reference sequence). The CDR3 consists of 15 residues. Trimming cost V 6 bases and J 1 base, with 15 bases left between them.

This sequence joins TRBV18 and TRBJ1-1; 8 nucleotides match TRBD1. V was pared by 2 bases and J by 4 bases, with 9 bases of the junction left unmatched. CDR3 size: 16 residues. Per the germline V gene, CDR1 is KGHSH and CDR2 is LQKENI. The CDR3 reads CASSPSQGVSGTEAFF. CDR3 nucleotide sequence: TGTGCCAGCTCACCATCACAGGGGGTATCTGGCACTGAAGCTTTCTTT.

CDR3 sequence (DNA): TGTGCCATCACCCAGGACACGAACTATGGCTACACCTTC. It codes for CAITQDTNYGYTF. V usage is TRBV10-3 and J usage is TRBJ1-2; D might be TRBD1 (5 bases). V lost 7 bases to trimming and J lost 2 bases, with 11 bases between them. This CDR3 contains 13 residues. CDR1 and CDR2 (germline): ENHRY, SYGVKD.